The text below deals with one TCR beta chain. Its antigen is still unknown. This CDR3 contains 17 residues. Germline V gene data show CDR1 as SGHNT and CDR2 as YENEEA. With V trimmed by 0 bases and J by 3 bases, 6 bases remained unmatched. This entry belongs to a study of cytomegalovirus exposure and HLA in healthy donors. The study, taken as a whole, reports: In vitro confirmation showed three CMV-associated chains to be CMV antigen specific.

The PCR had 60 Vbeta and 13 Jbeta primers. The method was immunoSEQ multiplex PCR; TCRdb's version includes in-frame clones alone and lacks a portion of them. The data hold 150,000 to 200,000 clones, with 85% observed a single time. This TCR came from a boy between 2 and 15 years old in good health and CMV-seronegative. The specimen was PBMCs. J is TRBJ2-1 and V is TRBV11-3; 9 bases match TRBD2. The CDR3 sequence is CASSLEGSGSFYNEQFF. As DNA, the CDR3 is TGTGCCAGCAGCTTAGAGGGTAGCGGGAGCTTCTACAATGAGCAGTTCTTC.